Described below is a single T cell receptor beta chain sequence and its context. What it recognizes is unknown. This specimen belongs to a study of graft-versus-host responses after intestinal transplantation. The protocol was immunoSEQ multiplex PCR, while the TCRdb copy is restricted to in-frame clones and leaves out a portion. The table has tens of thousands of clones, 91% seen once; the top ten hold 0.1%. Germline assignment: CDR1 SEHNR and CDR2 FQNEAQ (reference sequence). Trimming at V came to 1 base and at J to 6 bases, leaving 8 bases not matched to a gene. CDR3 length: 16 residues. This clonotype originated in a human donor who received an intestinal transplant. Material: unstimulated CD4+ T cells sorted from spleen or lymph node cells, obtained before intestinal transplant. This chain joins TRBV7-9 and TRBJ2-7; 11 nucleotides line up with TRBD1. As DNA, the CDR3 is TGTGCCAGCAGCTTAGGGACAGGGGGCTTAATACTCGAGCAGTACTTC. Protein sequence: CASSLGTGGLILEQYF. Drawing the rest from reference TRBV7-9 and TRBJ2-7, the complete variable domain is DTGVSQNPRHKITKRGQNVTFRCDPISEHNRLYWYRQTLGQGPEFLTYFQNEAQLEKSRLLSDRFSAERPKGSFSTLEIQRTEQGDSAMYLCASSLGTGGLILEQYFGPGTRLTVT.